This note documents a single TCR beta chain sequence. Profiling relied on immunoSEQ multiplex PCR, and the TCRdb table lists in-frame clones only, not all of them. There are 120,000 or so clones in the sample; about four fifths occur only once, and 17% lies in the top ten. The data derive from a study of blood T cell repertoires in COVID-19. Study in general: COVID-19 samples, acute and convalescent, were from the United States, Italy and Spain. Nucleic acid was either cDNA or gDNA, and it came from T cells, B-cell-depleted T cells, or PBMCs.

Germline-derived CDR1 and CDR2 are MNHEY and SVGEGT. CDR3 length: 18 residues. V was cut by 2 bases and J by 0 bases, with 17 bases left in between. Material: peripheral blood. The chain links TRBV6-2 or TRBV6-3 to TRBJ1-5, with D maybe TRBD1 (5 bases). The clonotype comes from a man younger than 40 with COVID-19, enrolled during active disease. In nucleotides, the CDR3 is TGTGCCAGCAGTTACCCCCCGTTAGGGGTACATAGCAATCAGCCCCAGCATTTT. Its translation is CASSYPPLGVHSNQPQHF.